This TCR beta chain was observed in a study of blood T cell repertoires in COVID-19. Background on the study: Donors in the United States, Italy and Spain gave samples during acute or convalescent COVID-19.

Seattle participants joined during active infection and were tracked over time. In the original processing: Reference gene primer amplification yielded estimated nucleated cell counts. TCRdb keeps only in-frame clones here, not all; method: immunoSEQ multiplex PCR. D and trimming come from the DNA, and the V and J calls and clone size come from that table. The sample lists some 290,000 clones; about 90% were seen once. The germline V gene encodes CDR1 MNHEY and CDR2 SVGAGI. The trim removed 6 bases at V and 4 bases at J, leaving 6 bases unmatched. CDR3 length equals 14 residues. Sequenced material: peripheral blood. The TCR was taken from a woman in her thirties with COVID-19, enrolled during active disease. The chain joins TRBV6-5 to TRBJ1-5; 7 nucleotides align to TRBD1. CDR3 protein: CASRSTGVNQPQHF. The CDR3 DNA reads TGTGCCAGCAGGTCAACAGGGGTTAATCAGCCCCAGCATTTT.